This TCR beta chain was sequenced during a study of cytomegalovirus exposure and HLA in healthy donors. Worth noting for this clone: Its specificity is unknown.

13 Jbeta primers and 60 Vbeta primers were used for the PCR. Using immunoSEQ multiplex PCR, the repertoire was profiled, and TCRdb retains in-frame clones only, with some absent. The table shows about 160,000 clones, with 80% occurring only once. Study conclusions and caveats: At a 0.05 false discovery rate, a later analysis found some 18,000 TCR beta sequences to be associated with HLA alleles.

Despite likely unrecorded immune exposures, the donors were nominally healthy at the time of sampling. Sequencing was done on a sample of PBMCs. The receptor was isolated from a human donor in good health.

The DNA of the CDR3 is TGTGCCAGCAGCGTAGGTGGTAGCGGGGGGCAGTTAGAAGAGACCCAGTACTTC. Protein product: CASSVGGSGGQLEETQYF. The chain joins TRBV9 to TRBJ2-5, with 10 nucleotides matching TRBD2. Germline V gene sequence: CDR1 SGDLS, CDR2 YYNGEE. V was pared by 0 bases and J by 3 bases, with 11 bases of the junction left unmatched. This CDR3 has 18 amino acids.